The rows below give T cell receptor beta chains drawn from one sample of a study of T cell repertoires in cytomegalovirus infection. Via MiXCR, TCRdb re-called the reads, giving one row per CDR3 protein. The sample contains 650,000 to 850,000 distinct CDR3 sequences, just under 30% of which appear only once. Antigens for these TCRs are unknown. Sequences were derived from cultured CD8+ T cells from PBMCs, sampled from culture after CMV antigen stimulation. The receptors derive from a human donor in good health (CMV status not recorded). Some clones in this sample may be carry-over from other donors' samples. Each CDR3 is given with its conserved first and last residue.

v_call: TRBV9
j_call: TRBJ2-1
cdr3_aa: CASTRPGQGVNEQFF

v_call: TRBV7-9
j_call: TRBJ2-5
cdr3_aa: CASSLAIRIAGGWQETQYF

v_call: TRBV11-1
j_call: TRBJ2-1
cdr3_aa: CASSSAGGVPSGGALNEQFF

v_call: TRBV7-6
j_call: TRBJ2-1
cdr3_aa: CASSLVVGQGAYNEQFF

v_call: TRBV28
j_call: TRBJ1-2
cdr3_aa: CASSSPTTNYGYTF

v_call: TRBV4-2
j_call: TRBJ2-5
cdr3_aa: CASSQDDRFGGEETQYF

v_call: TRBV19
j_call: TRBJ2-1
cdr3_aa: CASSIVDSYNEQFF

v_call: TRBV6-6
j_call: TRBJ2-7
cdr3_aa: CASSYSSGGGNEQYF

v_call: TRBV20-1
j_call: TRBJ2-5
cdr3_aa: CSARDGQGRGETQYF

v_call: TRBV6-5
j_call: TRBJ1-5
cdr3_aa: CASSYGGDYQPQHF

v_call: TRBV7-2
j_call: TRBJ2-3
cdr3_aa: CASSLFSGGAGGTQYF

v_call: TRBV27
j_call: TRBJ1-1
cdr3_aa: CASSLRFLGTEAFF

v_call: TRBV10-3
j_call: TRBJ2-5
cdr3_aa: CATLEGDRETQYF

v_call: TRBV7-9
j_call: TRBJ1-1
cdr3_aa: CASSFVSVNTEAFF

v_call: TRBV7-2
j_call: TRBJ2-3
cdr3_aa: CASRWGTKSSTDTQYF

v_call: TRBV6-5
j_call: TRBJ2-7
cdr3_aa: CASSYGQGVYEQYF

v_call: TRBV7-9
j_call: TRBJ1-1
cdr3_aa: CASSKRSEAFF

v_call: TRBV13
j_call: TRBJ2-7
cdr3_aa: CASSPSDQGTYEQYF

v_call: TRBV5-6
j_call: TRBJ2-1
cdr3_aa: CASSFGLAAANEQFF

v_call: TRBV10-3
j_call: TRBJ2-4
cdr3_aa: CAIGGAGAENIQYF

v_call: TRBV7-8
j_call: TRBJ2-5
cdr3_aa: CASSPGVSVQETQYF

v_call: TRBV7-6
j_call: TRBJ2-7
cdr3_aa: CASSLIDGIYEQYF

v_call: TRBV7-2
j_call: TRBJ2-5
cdr3_aa: CASSSWTSGGQETQYF

v_call: TRBV7-9
j_call: TRBJ2-5
cdr3_aa: CASSLLAGLETQYF

v_call: TRBV11-2
j_call: TRBJ2-1
cdr3_aa: CASSPLFQAGPISPPQFF

v_call: TRBV10-3
j_call: TRBJ2-1
cdr3_aa: CAISESFGGADYNEQFF

v_call: TRBV7-6
j_call: TRBJ2-1
cdr3_aa: CASSLPTGSSYNEQFF

v_call: TRBV7-6
j_call: TRBJ1-1
cdr3_aa: CASSFRTGMNTEAFF

v_call: TRBV20-1
j_call: TRBJ1-1
cdr3_aa: CSAGDSVTEAFF

v_call: TRBV2
j_call: TRBJ1-2
cdr3_aa: CASSEWRGVYGYTF

v_call: TRBV4-1
j_call: TRBJ1-1
cdr3_aa: CASSQDPAPNTEAFF

v_call: TRBV3-1
j_call: TRBJ1-6
cdr3_aa: CASSPTDRGSYSPLHF

v_call: TRBV7-9
j_call: TRBJ2-2
cdr3_aa: CASSHPGQDAGELFF

v_call: TRBV7-2
j_call: TRBJ1-5
cdr3_aa: CASSPLSHSNQPQHF

v_call: TRBV27
j_call: TRBJ2-1
cdr3_aa: CASSSLWDRPSGDEQFF

v_call: TRBV7-8
j_call: TRBJ2-7
cdr3_aa: CASSLIGGQGREQYF

v_call: TRBV20-1
j_call: TRBJ1-4
cdr3_aa: CSAPLRGSANEKLFF

v_call: TRBV7-8
j_call: TRBJ2-5
cdr3_aa: CASSFRDRAQETQYF

v_call: TRBV27
j_call: TRBJ1-5
cdr3_aa: CASSFDRFQPQHF

v_call: TRBV4-1
j_call: TRBJ2-1
cdr3_aa: CASSQISGGAFNEQFF

v_call: TRBV2
j_call: TRBJ1-3
cdr3_aa: CATLGSGNTIYF

v_call: TRBV6-5
j_call: TRBJ2-5
cdr3_aa: CASSRASPQETQYF

v_call: TRBV7-6
j_call: TRBJ2-3
cdr3_aa: CASSLADLVAGRDTQYF

v_call: TRBV7-6
j_call: TRBJ2-7
cdr3_aa: CASSSRDTSYEQYF

v_call: TRBV19
j_call: TRBJ2-1
cdr3_aa: CASSRLAGDNNEQFF

v_call: TRBV2
j_call: TRBJ1-5
cdr3_aa: CASSEAIRGHSNQPQHF

v_call: TRBV6-5
j_call: TRBJ1-1
cdr3_aa: CASSYSIGGQRTNTEAFF